What follows are 8 T cell receptor beta chains derived from one specimen sequenced in a study of T cell responses to AZD1222 COVID-19 vaccine. Using immunoSEQ multiplex PCR, the repertoire was profiled, and TCRdb retains in-frame clones only, with some absent. In the table there are about 160,000 clones, around 90% of which are singletons. Sequenced material: peripheral blood, taken 28 days after the second AZD1222 dose. The receptors derive from an adult who received the AZD1222 COVID-19 vaccine.

This sequence joins TRBV18 and TRBJ1-4, with TRBD1 matching over 9 bases. Germline CDR1 is KGHSH and CDR2 is LQKENI. The CDR3 has 20 amino acids. The V and J ends lost 5 bases and 0 bases, in that order; junction bases with no gene match: 16. CDR3 region: CASSTSTGQGSRATNEKLFF. For the CDR3, the DNA is TGTGCCAGCTCAACGTCTACGGGACAGGGTTCCCGTGCAACTAATGAAAAACTGTTTTTT.

The rearrangement links TRBV24-1 to TRBJ2-1, with a possible D match to TRBD2 (5 bases). Germline CDR1 reads KGHDR; CDR2 reads SFDVKD. With 4 bases removed from V and 0 bases from J, the gap between germline ends came to 12 bases. CDR3 length equals 16 residues. CDR3: CATSDPRRGSYNEQFF. In nucleotides, the CDR3 is TGTGCCACCAGTGACCCCCGTCGGGGCTCCTACAATGAGCAGTTCTTC.

This chain uses TRBV6-1 with TRBJ2-7; D gene unclear. Germline V gene sequence: CDR1 MNHNS, CDR2 SASEGT. This CDR3 has 13 amino acids. Between the trimmed V and J ends, which lost 1 base and 2 bases, there was a span of 6 bases. The CDR3 DNA sequence: TGTGCCAGCAGTGAAGGTGAGACCTACGAGCAGTACTTC. Translated: CASSEGETYEQYF.

This clone was recorded only once. The chain combines TRBV11-2 with TRBJ2-1; maybe TRBD2 (5 bases). This CDR3 region has 13 residues. The germline CDR1 and CDR2 sequences are SGHAT and FQNNGV. V was pared by 0 bases and J by 9 bases, with 9 bases between. Here the CDR3 reads CASSLERVLEQFF. The CDR3 coding sequence is TGTGCCAGCAGCTTAGAGCGGGTTCTTGAGCAGTTCTTC.

The chain carries TRBV5-6 and TRBJ2-7; D may be TRBD2 (5 bases). V gave up 0 bases and J gave up 1 base, with 11 bases separating them. CDR3 size: 15 residues. Germline CDR1 SGHDT, CDR2 YYEEEE. CDR3 amino acids: CASSLDPTGSYEQYF. In DNA, the CDR3 is TGTGCCAGCAGCTTGGATCCGACGGGGTCCTACGAGCAGTACTTC.

The rearrangement uses TRBV7-8 and TRBJ1-1; TRBD1 aligns across 7 bases. CDR3 length: 16 residues. CDR1 and CDR2 from the germline V gene are SGHVS and FQNEAQ. V lost 5 bases, J lost 0 bases, and 9 bases stayed unmatched. This chain's CDR3 is CASSIGTAKMNTEAFF. In DNA, the CDR3 is TGTGCCAGCAGCATTGGGACAGCCAAAATGAACACTGAAGCTTTCTTT.

The chain joins TRBV7-9 to TRBJ2-7, with D tentatively TRBD1 or TRBD2 (5 bases each). The germline CDR1 and CDR2 sequences are SEHNR and FQNEAQ (reference sequence). The CDR3 runs to 15 residues. Deletions cut 5 bases from V and 0 bases from J, with 14 bases between. CDR3 region: CASSALGGYSYEQYF. Written as DNA, the CDR3 is TGTGCCAGCAGCGCGCTTGGGGGTTACTCCTACGAGCAGTACTTC.

In nucleotides, the CDR3 is TGTGCCAGCAACCCCCTAGGGAGCGGGAGGGCTGAGACCCAGTACTTC. Protein sequence: CASNPLGSGRAETQYF. This sequence joins TRBV3-1 (or the pseudogene TRBV3-2) and TRBJ2-5; 10 positions match TRBD2. The germline gives CDR1 LGHDT, CDR2 YNNKEL (reference sequence). Trimming took 7 bases from V and 5 from J; bases not matched to a gene: 13. The CDR3 totals 16 residues.